The present TCR beta chain was sequenced within a study of shared clonotypes between healthy human individuals (dated by TCRdb to 2020 to 2022). About the investigation overall: Two women and a few men aged 18 to 49 years were included in the cohort. For each donor, three plates each were used for CD4 naive and CD4 memory, two plates were used for CD8 naive, and one plate was used for CD8 memory. The study deeply sequenced blood TCR repertoires of five healthy adults to estimate repertoire size and the extent of clonotype sharing between individuals. Different laboratories and diverse techniques were used to prepare libraries and sequence TCR repertoires, to increase sequencing depth and limit assay-specific biases. Per donor, leukapheresis produced somewhere between about 0.94 and 9.5 billion PBMCs.

This clone was detected once. Its antigen remains unidentified. Nothing much larger sits one base from this clone, and base qualities are not available. Paper-wide results and their limitations: Pairwise subsampling led to the expectation that sequencing depth would affect the degree of clonotype sharing among donors. Compared with non-shared clonotypes, the clonotypes found in all four sorted-subset donors had higher generation probabilities. About 4.5% of naive CD4, approximately 3.7% of naive CD8, 2.3% of memory CD4, and over 0.35% of memory CD8 clonotypes were shared across several donors. Estimated clonotype richness was generally larger for naive than for memory subsets. The small number of donors limited the genetic and exposure-history diversity represented. Sampling was restricted to blood, and TCR repertoires in tissues likely differ from the TCR repertoires found in blood. Even with the large sequencing depth, rarefaction of the sorted-subset datasets indicated that sequencing was incomplete.

Spanning cysteine to phenylalanine, the CDR3 consists of 16 amino acids. Solely the CDR3 DNA is kept, with 48 bases framed from the first base. V has 0 bases trimmed and J has 2 bases trimmed; junction bases matching no gene number 6. CDR1 and CDR2, looked up from the germline V gene (reference sequence), are SGHNT and YYREEE. Using the deep immunoSEQ assay, TCR CDR3 regions were amplified from genomic DNA by multiplex PCR. Extracted genomic DNA from each cell subset was spread evenly across all wells of several immunoSEQ 96-well plates, with each plate serving as a replicate. For sorted subsets, about 220 ng of genomic DNA, equivalent to 25,000 to 30,000 T cell genomes, went into each replicate PCR. The purified libraries were quantified using a Qubit 3.0 fluorometer, sized with a Bioanalyzer 2100, and then quantified again using the KAPA Library Quantification kit. Every immunoSEQ 96-well plate was sequenced on a separate single-read 150-cycle Illumina NextSeq 550 flow cell. Turning to the authors' computational methods: Because only junctional sequences without quality scores were contained in the immunoSEQ output, filtering matching that applied to full-length reads could not be performed. Sequences were annotated with PyIR, a Python wrapper for IgBLAST v1.9, using IMGT germline references to assign V/J genes and CDR3. Any read was removed if the V/J assignment was weak (E-value above 1e-6), the CDR3 was missing, or the read contained stop codons, out-of-frame junctions, or ambiguous translated residues. A V3J clonotype was defined by an identical inferred V gene, J gene, and CDR3 amino acid sequence. The percentage overlap between two repertoires was calculated by dividing the number of shared unique clonotypes by the size of the smaller repertoire. Repertoire richness was assessed with RTK rarefaction, the Chao1 estimator, and Recon v2.1 estimates of unobserved clonotypes. OLGA was used to compute generation probabilities for all TCRbeta clonotypes that the gDNA method yielded from four donors. This immuneACCESS table, as held by TCRdb, lists in-frame sequences with V and J called but not all clones. Of the missing ones, under half trace to an unresolved V gene in checked studies; the others have no known cause. From that table come the V and J calls and clone size; the DNA was used to work out D and trimming. Present in this sample are approximately 320,000 clones, around 86% of which were seen just once. The ten largest clonotypes hold about 17% of the sample.

The donors were healthy, HIV-negative adults who had no recently reported acute infections or vaccinations. Only Caucasian adults living in Nashville, Tennessee, USA were represented among the donors. CD8 memory samples were composed of magnetically selected CD45RO+ cells combined with CCR7-negative CD45RA+ effector memory (TemRA) cells. After blood collection by leukapheresis, PBMCs were isolated using Ficoll-Histopaque density gradient centrifugation and then cryopreserved in the vapor phase of liquid nitrogen. Purity and quantity of every magnetically sorted T cell population were checked by analytical flow cytometry. Genomic DNA was isolated from each sorted fraction and quantified by UV absorbance on a Nanodrop 2000c.

The specimen was memory CD8+ T cells sorted from blood. The sample's cell subset or site label, decoded: CD45RO+ cells pooled with CCR7-negative TemRA cells. This TCR was sampled from a young man in good health. The sequence joins TRBV5-4 to TRBJ2-3, and TRBD1 aligns with 7 junction nucleotides. This receptor carries the CDR3 CASSLGDSEVTDTQYF. In nucleotides, the sequence is TGTGCCAGCAGCTTGGGGGACAGCGAGGTCACAGATACGCAGTATTTT. Here the CDR3 is joined to the reference TRBV5-4 and TRBJ2-3 genes, and the full variable domain is: ETGVTQSPTHLIKTRGQQVTLRCSSQSGHNTVSWYQQALGQGPQFIFQYYREEENGRGNFPPRFSGLQFPNYSSELNVNALELDDSALYLCASSLGDSEVTDTQYFGPGTRLTVL.